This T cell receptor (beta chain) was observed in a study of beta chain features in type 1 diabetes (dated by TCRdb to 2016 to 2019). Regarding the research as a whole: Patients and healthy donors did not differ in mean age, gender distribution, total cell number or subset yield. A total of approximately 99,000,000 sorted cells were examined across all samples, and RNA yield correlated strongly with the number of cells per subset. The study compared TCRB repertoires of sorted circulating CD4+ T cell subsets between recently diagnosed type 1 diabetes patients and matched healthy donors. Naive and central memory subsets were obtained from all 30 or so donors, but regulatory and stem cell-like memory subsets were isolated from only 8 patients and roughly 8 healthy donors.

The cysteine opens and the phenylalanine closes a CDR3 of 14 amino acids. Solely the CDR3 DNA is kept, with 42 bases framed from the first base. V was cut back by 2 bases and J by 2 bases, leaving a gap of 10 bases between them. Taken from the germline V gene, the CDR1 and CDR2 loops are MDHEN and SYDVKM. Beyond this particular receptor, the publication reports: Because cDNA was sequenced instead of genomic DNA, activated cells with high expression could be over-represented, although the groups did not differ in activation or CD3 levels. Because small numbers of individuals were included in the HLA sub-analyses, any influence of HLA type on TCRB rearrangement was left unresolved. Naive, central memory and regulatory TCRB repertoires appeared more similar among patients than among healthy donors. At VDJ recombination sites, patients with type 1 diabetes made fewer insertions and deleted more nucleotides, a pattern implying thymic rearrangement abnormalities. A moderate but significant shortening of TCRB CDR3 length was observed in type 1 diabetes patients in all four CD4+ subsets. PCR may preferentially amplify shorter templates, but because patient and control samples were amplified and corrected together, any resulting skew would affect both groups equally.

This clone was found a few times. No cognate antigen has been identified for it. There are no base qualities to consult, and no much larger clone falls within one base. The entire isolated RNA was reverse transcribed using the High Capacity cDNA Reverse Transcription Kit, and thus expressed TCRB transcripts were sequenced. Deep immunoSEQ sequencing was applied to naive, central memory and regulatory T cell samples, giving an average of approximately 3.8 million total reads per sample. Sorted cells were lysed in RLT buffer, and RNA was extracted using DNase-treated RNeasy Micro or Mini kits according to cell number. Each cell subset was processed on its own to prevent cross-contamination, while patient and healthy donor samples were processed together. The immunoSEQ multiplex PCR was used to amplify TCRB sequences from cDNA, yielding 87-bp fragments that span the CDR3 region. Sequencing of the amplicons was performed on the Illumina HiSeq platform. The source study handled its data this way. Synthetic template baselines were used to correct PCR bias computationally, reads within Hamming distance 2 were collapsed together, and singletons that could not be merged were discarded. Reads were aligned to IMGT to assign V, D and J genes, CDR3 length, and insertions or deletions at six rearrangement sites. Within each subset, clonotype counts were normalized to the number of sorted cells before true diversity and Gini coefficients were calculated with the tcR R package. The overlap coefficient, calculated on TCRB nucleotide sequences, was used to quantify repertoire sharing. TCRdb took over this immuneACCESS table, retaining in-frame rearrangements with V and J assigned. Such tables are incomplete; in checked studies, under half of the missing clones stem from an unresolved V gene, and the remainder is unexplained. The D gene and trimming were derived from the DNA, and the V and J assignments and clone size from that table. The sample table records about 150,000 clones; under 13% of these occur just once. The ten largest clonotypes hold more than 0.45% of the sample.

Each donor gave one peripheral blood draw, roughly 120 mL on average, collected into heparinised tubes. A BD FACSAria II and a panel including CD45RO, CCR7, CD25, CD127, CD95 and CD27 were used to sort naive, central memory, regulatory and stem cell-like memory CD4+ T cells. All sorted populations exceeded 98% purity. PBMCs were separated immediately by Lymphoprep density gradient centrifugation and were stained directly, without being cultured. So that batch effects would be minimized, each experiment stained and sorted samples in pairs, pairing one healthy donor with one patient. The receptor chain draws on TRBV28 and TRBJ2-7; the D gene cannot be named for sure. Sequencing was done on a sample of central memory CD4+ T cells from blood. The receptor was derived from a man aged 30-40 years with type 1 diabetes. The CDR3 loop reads CASSLIGGTYEQYF. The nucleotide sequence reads TGTGCCAGCAGTTTAATAGGCGGAACCTACGAGCAGTACTTC. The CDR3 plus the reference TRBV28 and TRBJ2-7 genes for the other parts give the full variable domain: DVKVTQSSRYLVKRTGEKVFLECVQDMDHENMFWYRQDPGLGLRLIYFSYDVKMKEKGDIPEGYSVSREKKERFSLILESASTNQTSMYLCASSLIGGTYEQYFGPGTRLTVT.